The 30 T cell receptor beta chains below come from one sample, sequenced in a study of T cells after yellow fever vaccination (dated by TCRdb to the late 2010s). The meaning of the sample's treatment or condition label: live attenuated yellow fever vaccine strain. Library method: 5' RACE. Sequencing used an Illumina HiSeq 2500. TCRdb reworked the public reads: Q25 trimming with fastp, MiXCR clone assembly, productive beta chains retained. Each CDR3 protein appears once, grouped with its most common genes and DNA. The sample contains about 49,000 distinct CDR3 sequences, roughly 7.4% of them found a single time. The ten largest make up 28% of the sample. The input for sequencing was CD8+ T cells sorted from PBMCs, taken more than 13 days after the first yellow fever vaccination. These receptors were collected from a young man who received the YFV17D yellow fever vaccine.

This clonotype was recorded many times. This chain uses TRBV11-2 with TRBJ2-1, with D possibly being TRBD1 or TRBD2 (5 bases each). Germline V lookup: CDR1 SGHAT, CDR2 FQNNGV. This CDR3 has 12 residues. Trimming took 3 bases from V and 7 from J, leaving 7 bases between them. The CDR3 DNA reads TGTGCCAGCAGCTTCGAGGGGAATGAGCAGTTCTTC. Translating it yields CASSFEGNEQFF.

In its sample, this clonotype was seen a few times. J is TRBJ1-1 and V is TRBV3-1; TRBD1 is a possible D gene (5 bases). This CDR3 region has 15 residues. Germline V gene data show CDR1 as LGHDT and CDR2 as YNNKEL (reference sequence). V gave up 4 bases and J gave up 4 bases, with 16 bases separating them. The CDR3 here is CASSLSPGSLTEAFF. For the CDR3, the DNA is TGTGCCAGCAGCCTTTCCCCAGGGTCACTCACTGAAGCTTTCTTT.

CDR3 region: CASSSLSGGLLRDTQYF. The DNA of the CDR3 is TGTGCCAGCAGCTCCTTAAGCGGGGGCCTCCTTAGAGATACGCAGTATTTT. This chain connects TRBV7-9 to TRBJ2-3, with TRBD2 matching 8 bases. V shed 4 bases and J 5 bases; nucleotides not matched to a gene: 14. This CDR3 is 17 amino acids long. In germline, CDR1 is SEHNR, CDR2 FQNEAQ (reference sequence).

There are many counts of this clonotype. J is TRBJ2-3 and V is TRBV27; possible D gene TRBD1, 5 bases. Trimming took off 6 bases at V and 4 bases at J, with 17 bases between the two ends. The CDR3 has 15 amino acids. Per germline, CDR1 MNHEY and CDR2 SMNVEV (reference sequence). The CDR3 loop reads CASSPPGGAADTQYF. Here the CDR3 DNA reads TGTGCCAGCAGCCCCCCCGGTGGGGCAGCAGATACGCAGTATTTT.

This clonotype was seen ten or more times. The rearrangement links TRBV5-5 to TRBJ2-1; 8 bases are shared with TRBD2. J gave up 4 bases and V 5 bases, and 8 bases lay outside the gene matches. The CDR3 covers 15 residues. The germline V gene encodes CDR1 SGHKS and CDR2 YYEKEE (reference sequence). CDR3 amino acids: CASSDSGDYYNEQFF. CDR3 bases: TGTGCCAGCAGTGATAGCGGGGACTATTACAATGAGCAGTTCTTC.

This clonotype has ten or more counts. DNA for the CDR3: TGCGCCAGCAGCCAGTGGGGGGGCGAGCAGTACTTC. Translating it yields CASSQWGGEQYF. The gene calls are TRBV4-1 and TRBJ2-7, with 7 bases identical to TRBD2. V gave up 3 bases and J gave up 6 bases; unmatched junction bases: 2. The CDR3 has 12 residues. Germline lookup yields CDR1 MGHRA and CDR2 YSYEKL.

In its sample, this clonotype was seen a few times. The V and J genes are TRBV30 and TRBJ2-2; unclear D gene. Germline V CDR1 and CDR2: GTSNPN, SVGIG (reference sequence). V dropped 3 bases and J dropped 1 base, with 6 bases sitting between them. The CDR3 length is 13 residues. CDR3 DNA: TGTGCCTGGAGATGGGGGAACACCGGGGAGCTGTTTTTT. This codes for CAWRWGNTGELFF.

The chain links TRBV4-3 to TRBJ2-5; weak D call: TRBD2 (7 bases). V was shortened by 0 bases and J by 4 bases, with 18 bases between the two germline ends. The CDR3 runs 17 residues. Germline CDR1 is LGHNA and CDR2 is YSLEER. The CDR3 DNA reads TGCGCCAGCAGCCAAGATCTTGGGGGGGGGGCGCCAGAGACCCAGTACTTC. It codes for CASSQDLGGGAPETQYF.

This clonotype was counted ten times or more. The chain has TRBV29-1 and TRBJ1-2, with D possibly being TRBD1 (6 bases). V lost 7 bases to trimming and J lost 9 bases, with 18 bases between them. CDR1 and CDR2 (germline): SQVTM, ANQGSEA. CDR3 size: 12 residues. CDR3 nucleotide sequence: TGCAGCGCCCCGGGGGGGCCTGGGAGCTACACCTTC. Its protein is CSAPGGPGSYTF.

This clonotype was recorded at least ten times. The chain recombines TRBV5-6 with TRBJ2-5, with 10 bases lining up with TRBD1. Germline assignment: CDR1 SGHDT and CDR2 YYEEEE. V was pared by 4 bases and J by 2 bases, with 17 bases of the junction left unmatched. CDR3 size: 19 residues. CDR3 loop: CASSGGQGDSPRVQETQYF. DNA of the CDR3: TGTGCCAGCAGCGGCGGACAGGGGGACTCCCCCCGCGTTCAAGAGACCCAGTACTTC.

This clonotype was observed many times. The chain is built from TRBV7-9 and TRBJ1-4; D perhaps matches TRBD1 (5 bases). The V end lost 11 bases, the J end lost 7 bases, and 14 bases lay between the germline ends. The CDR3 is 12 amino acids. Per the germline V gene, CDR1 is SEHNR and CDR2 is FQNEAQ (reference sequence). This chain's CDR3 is CAVRGSGEKLFF. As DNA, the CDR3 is TGTGCCGTAAGGGGATCCGGTGAAAAACTGTTTTTT.

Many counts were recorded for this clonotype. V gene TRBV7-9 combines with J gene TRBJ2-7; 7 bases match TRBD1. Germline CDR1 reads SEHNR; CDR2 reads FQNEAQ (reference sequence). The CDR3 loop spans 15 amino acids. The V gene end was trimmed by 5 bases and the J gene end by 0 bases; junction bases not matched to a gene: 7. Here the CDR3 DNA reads TGTGCCAGCAGCCCCGGACAGGACAGCTCCTACGAGCAGTACTTC. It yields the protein CASSPGQDSSYEQYF.

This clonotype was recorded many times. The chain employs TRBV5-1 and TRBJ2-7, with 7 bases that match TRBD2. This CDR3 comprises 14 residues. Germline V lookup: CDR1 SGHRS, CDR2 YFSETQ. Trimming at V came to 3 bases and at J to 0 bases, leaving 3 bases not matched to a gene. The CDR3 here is CASSSAGISYEQYF. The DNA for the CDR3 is TGCGCCAGCAGCTCAGCGGGGATCTCCTACGAGCAGTACTTC.

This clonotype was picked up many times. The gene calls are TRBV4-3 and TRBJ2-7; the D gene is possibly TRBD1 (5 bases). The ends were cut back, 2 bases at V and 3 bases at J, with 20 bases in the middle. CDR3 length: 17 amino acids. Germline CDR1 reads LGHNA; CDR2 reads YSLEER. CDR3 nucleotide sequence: TGCGCCAGCAGCCAAAGCGATGCGAGACAGAGTTTCTACGAGCAGTACGTC. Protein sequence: CASSQSDARQSFYEQYV.

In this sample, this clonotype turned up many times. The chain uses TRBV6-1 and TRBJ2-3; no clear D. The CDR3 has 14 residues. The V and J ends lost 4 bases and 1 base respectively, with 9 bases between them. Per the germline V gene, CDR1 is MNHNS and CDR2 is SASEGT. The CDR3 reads CASSGTVGTDTQYF. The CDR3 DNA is TGTGCCAGCAGTGGCACGGTGGGCACAGATACGCAGTATTTT.

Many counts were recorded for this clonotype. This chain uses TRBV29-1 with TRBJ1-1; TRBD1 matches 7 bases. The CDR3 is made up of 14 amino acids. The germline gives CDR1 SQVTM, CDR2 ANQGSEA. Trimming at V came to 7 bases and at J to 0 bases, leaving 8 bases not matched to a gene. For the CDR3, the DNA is TGCAGCGGGGGACAGTTTTCCATGAACACTGAAGCTTTCTTT. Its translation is CSGGQFSMNTEAFF.

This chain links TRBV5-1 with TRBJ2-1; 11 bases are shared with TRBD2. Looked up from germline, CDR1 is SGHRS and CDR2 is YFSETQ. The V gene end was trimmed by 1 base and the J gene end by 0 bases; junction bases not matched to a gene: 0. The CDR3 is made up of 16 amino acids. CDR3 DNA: TGCGCCAGCAGCTTGACTAGCGGGAGCTCCTACAATGAGCAGTTCTTC. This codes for CASSLTSGSSYNEQFF.

The CDR3 region is CASSPGLNEQFF. CDR3 sequence (DNA): TGTGCCAGCTCACCCGGGCTCAATGAGCAGTTCTTC. This sequence joins TRBV18 and TRBJ2-1; D gene unclear. The CDR3 runs 12 residues. Germline lookup yields CDR1 KGHSH and CDR2 LQKENI. The V end was cut by 3 bases, the J end by 6 bases, with 6 bases between.

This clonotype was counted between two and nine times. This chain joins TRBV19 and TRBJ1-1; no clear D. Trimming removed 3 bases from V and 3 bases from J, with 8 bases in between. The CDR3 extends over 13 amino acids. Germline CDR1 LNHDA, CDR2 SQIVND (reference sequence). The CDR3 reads CASSIRSYTEAFF. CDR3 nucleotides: TGTGCCAGTAGTATCCGGTCTTACACTGAAGCTTTCTTT.

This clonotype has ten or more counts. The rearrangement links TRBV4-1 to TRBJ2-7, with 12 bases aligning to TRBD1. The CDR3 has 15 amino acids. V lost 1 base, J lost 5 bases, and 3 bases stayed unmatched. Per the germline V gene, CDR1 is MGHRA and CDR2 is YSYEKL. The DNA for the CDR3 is TGCGCCAGCAGCCAAGGCGGGACAGGGGGCAACGAGCAGTACGTC. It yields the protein CASSQGGTGGNEQYV.

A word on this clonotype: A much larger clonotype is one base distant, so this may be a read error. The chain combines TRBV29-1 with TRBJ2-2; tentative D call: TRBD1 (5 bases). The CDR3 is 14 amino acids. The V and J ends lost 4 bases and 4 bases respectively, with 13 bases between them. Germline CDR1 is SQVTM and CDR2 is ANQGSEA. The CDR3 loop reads CSVAVWGGTGELFF. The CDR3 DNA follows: TGCAGCGTTGCGGTCTGGGGCGGCACCGGGGAGCTGTTTTTT.

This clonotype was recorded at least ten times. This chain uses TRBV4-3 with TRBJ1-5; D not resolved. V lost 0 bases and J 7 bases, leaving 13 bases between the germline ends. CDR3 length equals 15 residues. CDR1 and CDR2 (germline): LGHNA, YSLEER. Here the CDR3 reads CASSQDLTGGQPQHF. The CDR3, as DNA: TGCGCCAGCAGCCAAGACTTAACCGGTGGACAGCCCCAGCATTTT.

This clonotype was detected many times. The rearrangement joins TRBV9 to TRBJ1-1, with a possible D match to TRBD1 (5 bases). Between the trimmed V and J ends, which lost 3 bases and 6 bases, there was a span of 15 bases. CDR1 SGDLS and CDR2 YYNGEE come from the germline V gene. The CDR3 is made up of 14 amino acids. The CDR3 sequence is CASSGGVGYAEAFF. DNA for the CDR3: TGTGCCAGCAGCGGGGGGGTGGGGTACGCTGAAGCTTTCTTT.

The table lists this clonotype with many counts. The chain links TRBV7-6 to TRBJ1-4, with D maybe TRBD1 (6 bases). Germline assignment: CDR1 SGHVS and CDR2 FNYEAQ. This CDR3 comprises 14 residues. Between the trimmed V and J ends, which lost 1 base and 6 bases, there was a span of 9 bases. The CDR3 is CASSLGRGDEKLFF. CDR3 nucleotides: TGTGCCAGCAGCTTAGGCAGGGGAGATGAAAAACTGTTTTTT.

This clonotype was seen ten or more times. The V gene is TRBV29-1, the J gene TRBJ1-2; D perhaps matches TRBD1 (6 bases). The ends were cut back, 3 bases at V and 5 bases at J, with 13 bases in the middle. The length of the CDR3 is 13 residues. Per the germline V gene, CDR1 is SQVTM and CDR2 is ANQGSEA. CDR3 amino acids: CSVEDRSGYGYTF. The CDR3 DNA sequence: TGCAGCGTTGAGGACAGATCAGGGTATGGCTACACCTTC. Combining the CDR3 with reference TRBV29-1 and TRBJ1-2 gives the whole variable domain SAVISQKPSRDICQRGTSLTIQCQVDSQVTMMFWYRQQPGQSLTLIATANQGSEATYESGFVIDKFPISRPNLTFSTLTVSNMSPEDSSIYLCSVEDRSGYGYTFGSGTRLTVV.

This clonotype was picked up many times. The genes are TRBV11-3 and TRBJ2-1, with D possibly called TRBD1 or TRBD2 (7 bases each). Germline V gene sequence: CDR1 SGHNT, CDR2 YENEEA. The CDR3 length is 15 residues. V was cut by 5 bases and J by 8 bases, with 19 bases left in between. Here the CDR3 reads CASSPQAGGVHEQFF. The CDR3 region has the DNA TGTGCCAGCAGCCCCCAGGCAGGGGGGGTCCATGAGCAGTTCTTC.

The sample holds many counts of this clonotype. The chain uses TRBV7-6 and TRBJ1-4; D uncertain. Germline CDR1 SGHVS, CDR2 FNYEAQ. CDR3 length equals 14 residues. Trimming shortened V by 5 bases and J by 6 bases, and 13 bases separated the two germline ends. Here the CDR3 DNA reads TGTGCCAGCAGCCCCAGGTGGGGAGATGAAAAACTGTTTTTT. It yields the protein CASSPRWGDEKLFF. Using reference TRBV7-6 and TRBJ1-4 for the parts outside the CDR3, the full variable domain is GAGVSQSPRYKVTKRGQDVALRCDPISGHVSLYWYRQALGQGPEFLTYFNYEAQQDKSGLPNDRFSAERPEGSISTLTIQRTEQRDSAMYRCASSPRWGDEKLFFGSGTQLSVL.

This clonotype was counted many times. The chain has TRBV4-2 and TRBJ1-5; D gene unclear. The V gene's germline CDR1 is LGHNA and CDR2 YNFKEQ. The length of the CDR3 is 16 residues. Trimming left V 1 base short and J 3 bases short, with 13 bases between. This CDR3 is CASSQVDGSSNQPQHF. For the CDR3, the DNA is TGTGCCAGCAGCCAAGTGGACGGGAGTTCCAATCAGCCCCAGCATTTT.

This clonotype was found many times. The CDR3 DNA reads as TGTGCCAGCAGTCAGAGGGGTGAGCAGTTCTTC. Translating gives CASSQRGEQFF. The chain links TRBV12-3 or TRBV12-4 to TRBJ2-1; D may match TRBD1 or TRBD2 (5 bases each). V dropped 5 bases and J dropped 9 bases, with 8 bases sitting between them. This CDR3 has 11 residues.

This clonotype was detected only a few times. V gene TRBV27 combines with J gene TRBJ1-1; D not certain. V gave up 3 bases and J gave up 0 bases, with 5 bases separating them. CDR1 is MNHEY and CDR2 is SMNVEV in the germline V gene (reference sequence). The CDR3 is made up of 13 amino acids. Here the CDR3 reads CASSFRVNTEAFF. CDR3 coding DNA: TGTGCCAGCAGTTTTCGTGTGAACACTGAAGCTTTCTTT.